Below are 27 T cell receptor beta chains sequenced from a single sample in a study of CD8 T cells in Susac syndrome (dated by TCRdb to the late 2010s). Libraries were made using the immunoSEQ multiplex PCR assay. RNA was extracted using the RNeasy kit, and about 0.45 to 1 microgram was reverse transcribed with random hexamers. TCRdb cleaned the public reads at Q25 with fastp, built clones with MiXCR and kept in-frame beta chains. Identical CDR3 proteins give one entry, which carries the most common genes and DNA. Recorded for this sample are 90,000 to 150,000 distinct CDR3 sequences; around 90% of them occurred a single time. The ten largest clones take up about 0.14% of the sample. The material sequenced was CD4+ T cells from PBMCs. The receptors were gathered from a human donor in good health.

This clonotype is a singleton in its sample. The chain couples TRBV11-2 to TRBJ1-6; tentatively, D is TRBD1 (5 bases). V lost 3 bases to trimming and J lost 4 bases, with 13 bases between them. Germline CDR1 is SGHAT and CDR2 is FQNNGV. The length of the CDR3 is 16 residues. The CDR3 region is CASSFSPGRYNSPLHF. The DNA for the CDR3 is TGTGCCAGCAGCTTCTCGCCGGGACGGTATAATTCACCCCTCCACTTT.

The genes are TRBV7-9 and TRBJ1-1, with D hard to call. Germline CDR1 SEHNR, CDR2 FQNEAQ (reference sequence). V was trimmed by 3 bases and J by 5 bases, leaving 10 bases between them. The CDR3 has 13 amino acids. CDR3 sequence: CASSFPGGTEAFF. The CDR3 bases are TGTGCCAGCAGCTTTCCAGGAGGGACTGAAGCTTTCTTT.

The V call is TRBV5-1, the J call TRBJ2-5; 9 positions agree with TRBD2. Germline lookup yields CDR1 SGHRS and CDR2 YFSETQ. The CDR3 spans 14 residues. Losses at the gene ends were 3 bases for V and 3 bases for J; bases not matched to a gene: 3. The CDR3 DNA reads as TGCGCCAGCAGCTCGACTAGCGGAGAAGAGACCCAGTACTTC. Amino acid sequence: CASSSTSGEETQYF.

This clonotype was seen a handful of times. V and J are TRBV19 and TRBJ1-5; 7 bases fit TRBD1. The CDR3 covers 14 residues. The germline V gene has CDR1 LNHDA and CDR2 SQIVND (reference sequence). After removal of 5 bases from V and 2 bases from J, the junction contained 3 bases not matched to a gene. The DNA of the CDR3 is TGTGCCAGTAGTCTCGGGACAGGCAATCAGCCCCAGCATTTT. This gives the protein CASSLGTGNQPQHF.

The chain has TRBV29-1 and TRBJ2-5; D unresolved. V was cut by 4 bases and J by 1 base, with 1 base left in between. The CDR3 extends over 10 amino acids. CDR1 is SQVTM and CDR2 is ANQGSEA in the germline V gene. Written as DNA, the CDR3 is TGCAGCGTTGGCCAAGAGACCCAGTACTTC. Its translation is CSVGQETQYF.

V is TRBV6-2 or TRBV6-3 and J is TRBJ2-7; 8 bases align to TRBD2. Germline CDR1 reads MNHEY; CDR2 reads SVGEGT. V dropped 5 bases and J dropped 3; count of bases not matched to a gene: 15. CDR3 length: 17 amino acids. In DNA form, the CDR3 reads TGTGCCAGCAGTCCCTCCGGAGTAGCGGGGCAATTCTACGAGCAGTACTTC. Encoded protein: CASSPSGVAGQFYEQYF.

The rearrangement joins TRBV27 to TRBJ2-1; TRBD1 matches at 8 bases. Germline V gene sequence: CDR1 MNHEY, CDR2 SMNVEV (reference sequence). V lost 6 bases and J lost 2; bases outside the gene matches: 12. The CDR3 is 17 amino acids. CDR3 DNA: TGTGCCAGCAGCCTCGATCGGACAGGGTATACCTACAATGAGCAGTTCTTC. Its protein product is CASSLDRTGYTYNEQFF.

This rearrangement joins TRBV7-3 to TRBJ1-1; D ambiguous. The V and J ends lost 5 bases and 5 bases respectively, with 12 bases between them. Germline CDR1 is SGHTA and CDR2 is FQGTGA. The CDR3 runs to 13 residues. DNA of the CDR3: TGTGCCAGCAGCCCCATCCCCACTACTGAAGCTTTCTTT. Translated: CASSPIPTTEAFF.

This chain joins TRBV7-9 and TRBJ1-1; 8 nucleotides line up with TRBD1. This CDR3 spans 15 amino acids. Germline trimming cut 5 bases from V and 3 bases from J; bases unmatched to any gene: 8. The germline V gene encodes CDR1 SEHNR and CDR2 FQNEAQ (reference sequence). CDR3 loop: CASSRSSTGDTEAFF. The DNA for the CDR3 is TGTGCCAGCAGCCGATCCTCGACAGGGGACACTGAAGCTTTCTTT.

This clonotype was counted a few times. The CDR3 here is CASSYSNSLGPQGEQYF. CDR3 bases: TGTGCCAGCAGTTACTCGAATTCCCTCGGACCCCAGGGAGAGCAGTACTTC. The V gene is TRBV6-5, the J gene TRBJ2-7; D perhaps matches TRBD1 (5 bases). Trimming cost V 0 bases and J 7 bases, with 22 bases left between them. This CDR3 region has 17 residues. Germline CDR1 MNHEY, CDR2 SVGAGI.

The chain couples TRBV7-2 to TRBJ1-1; TRBD1 matches 7 bases. Trimming took 6 bases from V and 5 from J; bases not matched to a gene: 6. CDR3 length equals 13 residues. Per germline, CDR1 SGHTA and CDR2 FQGNSA. CDR3 in DNA: TGTGCCAGCAGGGGCACAGGGGTAACTGAAGCTTTCTTT. Protein: CASRGTGVTEAFF.

The sample holds one count of this clonotype. V gene TRBV2 combines with J gene TRBJ1-1; D gene ambiguous. Trimming shortened V by 4 bases and J by 0 bases, and 12 bases separated the two germline ends. CDR3 size: 15 residues. Germline CDR1 and CDR2: SNHLY and FYNNEI. The CDR3 coding sequence is TGTGCCAGCAGTGCATACAAAGGGATGAACACTGAAGCTTTCTTT. It codes for CASSAYKGMNTEAFF.

For the CDR3, the DNA is TGCGCCAGCAGCCACGCCAACGCGCGCAATGAGCAGTTCTTC. Its protein is CASSHANARNEQFF. The rearrangement links TRBV4-1 to TRBJ2-1; no reliable D call. CDR3 length: 14 residues. Germline CDR1 is MGHRA and CDR2 is YSYEKL. V shed 3 bases and J shed 6 bases, with 12 bases lying between them.

The chain carries TRBV20-1 and TRBJ1-2; D uncertain. Between the trimmed V and J ends, which lost 4 bases and 10 bases, there was a span of 19 bases. The V gene's germline CDR1 is DFQATT and CDR2 SNEGSKA (reference sequence). There are 13 residues in the CDR3. The CDR3 sequence is CSATPSGSPNYTF. DNA of the CDR3: TGCAGTGCTACCCCAAGTGGGTCCCCTAACTACACCTTC.

J is TRBJ2-2 and V is TRBV7-2; a possible D gene is TRBD1 (7 bases). The ends were cut back, 8 bases at V and 8 bases at J, with 15 bases in the middle. The CDR3 consists of 13 residues. Germline V lookup: CDR1 SGHTA, CDR2 FQGNSA. The CDR3 reads CASQGGPTGELFF. The CDR3 DNA is TGTGCCAGCCAGGGGGGCCCGACTGGGGAGCTGTTTTTT.

V gene TRBV27 combines with J gene TRBJ2-7; D unclear. Germline assignment: CDR1 MNHEY and CDR2 SMNVEV (reference sequence). With 6 bases removed from V and 2 bases from J, the gap between germline ends came to 14 bases. The length of the CDR3 is 14 residues. The CDR3 bases are TGTGCCAGCAGCCCCTCGATAGGCCCCTACGAGCAGTACTTC. Encoded protein: CASSPSIGPYEQYF.

The chain joins TRBV5-1 to TRBJ2-1; 9 nucleotides line up with TRBD2. V was clipped by 4 bases and J by 0 bases; unmatched bases: 5. The CDR3 has 16 residues. CDR1 and CDR2 (germline): SGHRS, YFSETQ. The CDR3 sequence: CASSGGLASSYNEQFF. DNA for the CDR3: TGCGCCAGCAGCGGGGGACTAGCTAGCTCCTACAATGAGCAGTTCTTC.

The genes are TRBV6-2 or TRBV6-3 and TRBJ2-7; 9 bases align to TRBD2. The CDR3 is made up of 14 amino acids. Germline loops: CDR1 MNHEY, CDR2 SVGEGT. J was trimmed by 3 bases and V by 6 bases; bases with no gene match: 6. The CDR3 spells CASSKSGGHYEQYF. The CDR3 nucleotides read TGTGCCAGCAGCAAGAGCGGGGGGCACTACGAGCAGTACTTC.

V usage is TRBV5-1 and J usage is TRBJ2-7, with 7 positions matching TRBD2. The germline V gene has CDR1 SGHRS and CDR2 YFSETQ. The CDR3 length is 16 residues. The V segment lost 3 bases and the J segment 0 bases; nucleotides outside the gene matches: 9. CDR3 region: CASSYRGRSLSYEQYF. As DNA, the CDR3 is TGCGCCAGCAGCTACCGCGGGAGAAGTCTCTCCTACGAGCAGTACTTC.

This chain connects TRBV15 to TRBJ1-3, with D unclear. Trimming shortened V by 0 bases and J by 3 bases, and 12 bases separated the two germline ends. The CDR3 runs to 16 residues. Germline values: CDR1 LNHNV, CDR2 YYDKDF (reference sequence). The CDR3 loop is CATSRDGSGNGNTIYF. CDR3 coding DNA: TGTGCCACCAGCAGAGATGGGTCGGGGAATGGAAACACCATATATTTT.

The chain employs TRBV2 and TRBJ2-1; D possibly corresponds to TRBD2 (5 bases). The CDR3 loop spans 14 amino acids. Trimming removed 6 bases from V and 6 bases from J, with 15 bases in between. Germline assignment: CDR1 SNHLY and CDR2 FYNNEI. The CDR3 region has the DNA TGTGCCAGCAGCCCCCTAGTTGGGAGCAATGAGCAGTTCTTC. It yields the protein CASSPLVGSNEQFF. Combining the CDR3 with reference TRBV2 and TRBJ2-1 gives the whole variable domain EPEVTQTPSHQVTQMGQEVILRCVPISNHLYFYWYRQILGQKVEFLVSFYNNEISEKSEIFDDQFSVERPDGSNFTLKIRSTKLEDSAMYFCASSPLVGSNEQFFGPGTRLTVL.

V usage is TRBV12-3 or TRBV12-4 and J usage is TRBJ2-7, with D uncertain. V was pared by 8 bases and J by 0 bases, with 14 bases between. The CDR3 sequence is 14 residues long. In nucleotides, the CDR3 is TGTGCCAGCTCAATGGGAATTATCTCCTACGAGCAGTACTTC. As protein: CASSMGIISYEQYF.

This chain joins TRBV7-8 and TRBJ1-1; no definite D call. The germline V and J ends were trimmed by 5 bases and 5 bases, with 3 bases remaining between them. Germline CDR1 reads SGHVS; CDR2 reads FQNEAQ. This CDR3 region has 10 residues. The CDR3 loop is CASSVTEAFF. CDR3 nucleotide sequence: TGTGCCAGCAGCGTTACTGAAGCTTTCTTT.

The table lists this clonotype with a few counts. The chain links TRBV5-1 to TRBJ2-3, with TRBD1 as a possible D gene (6 bases). The CDR3 has 14 residues. V was trimmed by 0 bases and J by 6 bases, leaving 11 bases between them. CDR1 is SGHRS, CDR2 YFSETQ, per germline. CDR3 coding DNA: TGCGCCAGCAGCTTGGTGGCAGGGGAGGATACGCAGTATTTT. It translates to CASSLVAGEDTQYF.

The V and J genes are TRBV7-4 and TRBJ1-1, with TRBD1 identical over 9 bases. The germline CDR1 and CDR2 sequences are SGHVT and SQSDAQ. V lost 8 bases to trimming and J lost 4 bases; unmatched junction nucleotides: 11. This CDR3 region has 15 residues. The chain's CDR3 is CASLPRDRACTEAFF. The CDR3 DNA reads TGTGCCAGCCTCCCCCGGGACAGGGCTTGCACTGAAGCTTTCTTT.

This clonotype was recorded only once. As DNA, the CDR3 is TGCAGTGCTAGATCAGCCCACAATGAGCAGTTCTTC. This encodes CSARSAHNEQFF. The gene calls are TRBV20-1 and TRBJ2-1; D gene uncertain. V lost 2 bases, J lost 5 bases, and 7 bases lay in between. The length of the CDR3 is 12 residues. Germline-derived CDR1 and CDR2 are DFQATT and SNEGSKA (reference sequence).

V is TRBV7-9 and J is TRBJ2-1, with D perhaps assigned TRBD1 or TRBD2 (5 bases each). Per the germline V gene, CDR1 is SEHNR and CDR2 is FQNEAQ (reference sequence). This CDR3 has 15 amino acids. Trimming took 1 base from V and 8 from J, leaving 15 bases between them. CDR3 residues: CASSLGGTGRDEQFF. In nucleotides, the CDR3 is TGTGCCAGCAGCTTAGGAGGGACCGGACGCGATGAGCAGTTCTTC.